Shown below are 13 T cell receptor beta chains from a single sample sequenced in a study of T cells in Graves' hyperthyroidism and ophthalmopathy. Amplified TCR beta CDR3 regions came from RNA transcripts. When the TCR CDR3 underwent first-round RT-PCR, the HTBI primer set was used. Via MiXCR, TCRdb re-called the multiplex PCR reads, giving one row per CDR3 protein. The table lists about 480,000 distinct CDR3 sequences, approximately 15% of them singletons. Input material: blood. These receptors all stem from a woman between 18 and 29 years old with Graves' hyperthyroidism.

This clonotype was recorded at least ten times. This chain connects TRBV19 to TRBJ1-2; D is perhaps TRBD1 (5 bases). This CDR3 contains 17 residues. V lost 6 bases and J 0 bases, leaving 20 bases between the germline ends. The germline gives CDR1 LNHDA, CDR2 SQIVND (reference sequence). The CDR3 bases are TGTGCCAGTAGCGGCAGGGCGGAGTACCATCCTAACTATGGCTACACCTTC. This encodes CASSGRAEYHPNYGYTF.

This clonotype was seen at least ten times. This sequence joins TRBV27 and TRBJ2-7, with 9 nucleotides matching TRBD2. With V trimmed by 2 bases and J by 4 bases, 9 bases remained unmatched. The CDR3 consists of 16 residues. Germline lookup yields CDR1 MNHEY and CDR2 SMNVEV (reference sequence). This CDR3 is CASSLTSGRPEYEQYV. DNA for the CDR3: TGTGCCAGCAGTTTAACCAGCGGGAGGCCCGAATACGAGCAGTACGTC.

The sample holds a few counts of this clonotype. V usage is TRBV7-3 and J usage is TRBJ1-2; D not certain. The ends were cut back, 0 bases at V and 6 bases at J, with 14 bases in the middle. The CDR3 runs 15 residues. Germline V gives CDR1 SGHTA, CDR2 FQGTGA. The chain's CDR3 is CASSLTGGVGDGYTF. The DNA of the CDR3 is TGTGCCAGCAGCTTAACCGGCGGAGTTGGGGATGGCTACACCTTC.

This clonotype was seen a handful of times. A much larger clone sits a single nucleotide away, making a read error possible. The chain uses TRBV7-9 and TRBJ2-1, with D perhaps matching TRBD2 (5 bases). The CDR3 has 16 amino acids. Germline V CDR1 and CDR2: SEHNR, FQNEAQ (reference sequence). The DNA of the CDR3 is TGTACCAGCAGCCAAGCGATGGGGAGATGGGGCAATGAGCAGTTCTTC. Protein sequence: CTSSQAMGRWGNEQFF.

J is TRBJ1-6 and V is TRBV19; D is possibly TRBD1 (5 bases). The V and J ends lost 5 bases and 8 bases respectively, with 13 bases between them. The CDR3 runs to 14 residues. The germline gives CDR1 LNHDA, CDR2 SQIVND (reference sequence). CDR3 DNA: TGTGCCAGTAGTCTATCACGGGGGGATTCACCCCTCCACTTT. Translated, it gives CASSLSRGDSPLHF.

This clonotype came up many times. The chain links TRBV20-1 to TRBJ1-5; D is unresolved. The CDR3 extends over 15 amino acids. Trimming stripped 1 base from V and 9 bases from J, with 19 bases between. Germline lookup yields CDR1 DFQATT and CDR2 SNEGSKA (reference sequence). The CDR3 DNA is TGCAGTGCTAGAGCCCCCTTGAGTTCATCATTGCCCCAGCATTTT. This encodes CSARAPLSSSLPQHF.

The sample holds many counts of this clonotype. The chain has TRBV28 and TRBJ2-1, with TRBD2 as a possible D gene (6 bases). This CDR3 has 15 residues. Germline CDR1 MDHEN, CDR2 SYDVKM. The V end lost 7 bases, the J end lost 8 bases, and 21 bases lay between the germline ends. The CDR3: CASTLPGLPGDEQFF. The CDR3, as DNA: TGTGCCAGCACCCTTCCGGGACTCCCTGGAGATGAGCAGTTCTTC.

This clonotype was detected only a few times. The V gene is TRBV13, the J gene TRBJ1-1; D possibly corresponds to TRBD1 (5 bases). The CDR3 covers 15 residues. The V end was cut by 4 bases, the J end by 3 bases, with 15 bases between. In germline, CDR1 is PRHDT, CDR2 FYEKMQ (reference sequence). As DNA, the CDR3 is TGTGCCAGCAGCTCTGCCGAATCAGGGTACACTGAAGCTTTCTTT. Amino acid sequence: CASSSAESGYTEAFF.

This clonotype was counted ten times or more. V usage is TRBV15 and J usage is TRBJ2-7; D gene ambiguous. Trimming cost V 1 base and J 3 bases, with 13 bases left between them. This CDR3 contains 15 residues. CDR1 is LNHNV, CDR2 YYDKDF, per germline (reference sequence). CDR3 sequence (DNA): TGTGCCACCAGCAGAGTAATGGTGCGGTTCTACGAGCAGTACTTC. This sequence encodes CATSRVMVRFYEQYF.

The chain uses TRBV13 and TRBJ2-4; TRBD1 agrees at 10 bases. The J segment lost 3 bases and the V segment lost 4 bases, leaving 3 bases of the junction unmatched. There are 15 residues in the CDR3. Germline V gene lookup returns CDR1 PRHDT and CDR2 FYEKMQ (reference sequence). In DNA, the CDR3 is TGTGCCAGCAGCTACGGGACAGGGGACAAAAACATTCAGTACTTC. The encoded protein is CASSYGTGDKNIQYF.

CDR3 sequence: CASSLVRGLANTGELFF. Written as DNA, the CDR3 is TGTGCCAGCAGCTTGGTTAGGGGTCTAGCGAACACCGGGGAGCTGTTTTTT. The chain uses TRBV5-5 and TRBJ2-2; maybe TRBD1 (5 bases). V lost 0 bases and J lost 0, with 12 bases in between. CDR1 and CDR2 from the germline V gene are SGHKS and YYEKEE (reference sequence). The CDR3 loop spans 17 amino acids.

This clonotype was seen more than once but under ten times. The rearrangement links TRBV30 to TRBJ1-6; 7 bases are a match to TRBD1. Germline trimming cut 5 bases from V and 7 bases from J; bases unmatched to any gene: 14. The germline V gene encodes CDR1 GTSNPN and CDR2 SVGIG (reference sequence). The CDR3 sequence is 16 residues long. The chain's CDR3 is CAWVPQGELMNSPLHF. CDR3 DNA sequence: TGTGCCTGGGTCCCCCAGGGGGAATTAATGAATTCACCCCTCCACTTT.

The sample holds many counts of this clonotype. V gene TRBV2 combines with J gene TRBJ2-1, with D maybe TRBD2 (6 bases). The CDR3 consists of 16 residues. Trimming stripped 1 base from V and 0 bases from J, with 10 bases between. Per germline, CDR1 SNHLY and CDR2 FYNNEI. The DNA of the CDR3 is TGTGCCAGCAGTGAAGAAGGAGGGAGCTCCTACAATGAGCAGTTCTTC. Its translation is CASSEEGGSSYNEQFF.